Described below is a single TCR beta chain sequence and its context. Its antigen is not yet known. The input lacks base qualities; no much larger clone sits a single base away. Blood samples were collected up to 4 times in the first month after transplant and then at least monthly when available. This sample stems from a study of graft-versus-host responses after intestinal transplantation (dated by TCRdb to the early 2020s). Regarding the study in general: Multivisceral, liver-intestinal, or isolated intestinal transplants were received by the recipients. Every recipient was given anti-thymocyte globulin induction, then maintenance tacrolimus and steroids for 2 to 3 years. After intestinal transplantation, graft-versus-host and host-versus-graft alloreactive T cell clones were followed in the graft, circulation and bone marrow using bulk TCR-beta CDR3 sequencing. To identify alloreactive clones, pre-transplant mixed lymphocyte reaction products were sequenced and compared with unstimulated pre-transplant donor and recipient T cells. A cohort of approximately 24 intestinal transplant recipients, including one retransplant, was enrolled, and a few patients lacking pretransplant specimens were excluded. A peak of at least 4% donor T cells among recipient peripheral blood mononuclear cells was the definition used for donor T cell macrochimerism. Instead of going to the commercial service, samples from a few later patients were sequenced in-house on an Illumina MiSeq and processed with MiXCR. Study-wide conclusions, independent of this receptor: In patients with donor T cell macrochimerism, the allografts had high GvH to HvG T cell clonal ratios. GvH clones were found in recipient bone marrow, and some of the GvH clones appeared earlier in ileal mucosa or blood, which is consistent with an intestinal mucosal origin. Early after transplant, peak levels of circulating GvH clones were associated with declines in HvG clones. The conclusions were limited by the relatively low number and heterogeneity of the intestinal transplant patients.

The library was obtained by the immunoSEQ multiplex PCR assay. For most patients, genomic DNA was subjected to high-throughput TCR-beta CDR3 sequencing by Adaptive Biotechnologies. Per the authors' processing: TCR sequencing data for roughly 20 patients were retrieved from Adaptive's ImmunoSEQ software; three other patients were processed with MiXCR and VDJtools. Because the origin of CDR3 nucleotide sequences shared between donor and recipient could not be assigned, those sequences were removed. To count as alloreactive, a clone needed at least 2-fold expansion over unstimulated cells and a minimum CFSE-low frequency of 0.002% (template counts) or 0.001% (read counts). Clones were considered mappable if detected in sequenced pre-transplant spleen, lymph node, or MLR CFSE-low populations of the donor or recipient. Cumulative frequency of alloreactive clones was calculated as a percentage of all sequences weighted by copy number. The clones in this table, taken by TCRdb from immuneACCESS, are in-frame only. Not every clone is retained; where verified, under half of the shortfall comes from an unresolved V gene, and the cause of the rest is unknown. V and J calls plus clone size are reproduced from that table; the DNA served to infer D and trimming. Present in this sample are around 30,000 clones, nearly 90% of which were seen just once. Together, the top ten hold approximately 10% of the sample.

The cysteine opens and the phenylalanine closes a CDR3 of 19 amino acids. Only CDR3 DNA is held: 57 bases, read in frame from base 1. V is reduced by 5 bases and J by 5 bases, leaving a spacing of 30 bases between them. CDR1 and CDR2 were assigned from the germline V gene (reference sequence) as SGHAT and FQDESV. The chain is encoded by TRBV11-1 joined to TRBJ1-1; confidence is insufficient to name the D gene. This TCR was sampled from a human patient who received an intestinal transplant, so some T cells may come from the graft donor. The material was PBMCs, obtained nearly 470 days after intestinal transplantation. The encoded CDR3 is CASSQEFMTLGALWTEAFF. In nucleotides, the sequence is TGTGCCAGCAGCCAAGAGTTTATGACTCTTGGAGCCCTGTGGACTGAAGCTTTCTTT. Reference TRBV11-1 and TRBJ1-1 genes cover what lies past the CDR3, so the full variable domain is EAEVAQSPRYKITEKSQAVAFWCDPISGHATLYWYRQILGQGPELLVQFQDESVVDDSQLPKDRFSAERLKGVDSTLKIQPAELGDSAMYLCASSQEFMTLGALWTEAFFGQGTRLTVV.